The clone carrying this TCR beta chain was counted between two and nine times. Primers used in a second PCR of about 6 to 11 cycles were a sample-barcoded 5' primer and a J-beta primer mix. Carrying 12 random nucleotides, a template-switch adaptor labeled each individual cDNA molecule. Each single sample gave us at least 3 million CDR3-containing paired-end reads. TCRdb ran MiXCR on the 5' RACE reads and lists one entry per CDR3 protein. The table records 550,000 to 650,000 distinct CDR3 sequences, about 28% of them present only once. The data belong to a study of blood T cells in healthy people across ages. Germline loops: CDR1 DFQATT, CDR2 SNEGSKA (reference sequence). V gave up 6 bases and J gave up 4 bases, with 18 bases separating them. The CDR3 spans 15 residues.

The source of this sequence is an elderly woman in good health. The chain has TRBV20-1 and TRBJ1-4; D is possibly TRBD1 (6 bases). Sequencing input: blood. CDR3 residues: CSARGNQGLNEKLFF. The CDR3 nucleotides read TGCAGTGCCAGGGGTAATCAGGGCCTTAATGAAAAACTGTTTTTT.